This TCR beta chain was profiled in a study of neurological immune-mediated disorders (dated by TCRdb to the late 2010s). Notes on the research overall: Peripheral blood TCR-beta repertoires from patients with HTLV-I-associated myelopathy (HAM/TSP), patients with multiple sclerosis, and healthy controls were compared in the study using UMI-based sequencing. The roughly 100 TCR-beta libraries covered PBMC samples along with longitudinal samples, technical triplicates, and paired sorted CD4+ and CD8+ T-cell subsets. Longitudinal HAM/TSP and healthy donors had 3 time-points each (roughly 3-40 month intervals). Of the approximately 66 subjects in the cohort, some 14 were HAM/TSP patients, some 35 were multiple sclerosis patients, and some 20 were healthy controls.

The sample's time point, from its label and the paper: longitudinal time-point 3. For unsorted PBMC libraries, 2 million PBMCs were used after storage in RNAlater at -80 degrees C until RNA extraction. Peripheral blood underwent Ficoll-Hypaque density gradient centrifugation to isolate PBMCs, which were then cryopreserved in liquid nitrogen. The paper as a whole reports these results and caveats: No identical CDR3 amino acid sequences were found to be shared among expanded clones across subjects, suggesting that TCR-beta repertoires were private in all groups. TCR clonal expansion was highest in HAM/TSP patients and lowest in MS patients, with MS patients falling below even healthy controls.

To synthesize cDNA, template-switch 5'RACE was performed with a primer carrying a 10-nucleotide random unique molecular identifier so that each TCR transcript was tagged. Every sequencing run covered 15-18 subjects and yielded more than 200 million TCR-beta sequences. Total RNA was extracted with the RNeasy kit. TCR-beta VDJ regions were amplified with primers for the TCR constant region and the 5'RACE anchor, using the KAPA Real-time Library Amplification kit. Sample indexes and Illumina adaptors were added in a first PCR, after which library yield was increased in a second PCR. After Ampure bead purification, the roughly 650 bp TCR product was size-selected on a 2% E-gel SizeSelection system. Before pooling, library quality was assessed on a Bioanalyzer, concentration was determined with Qubit, and library quantification was performed with the Kapa Library Quantification kit. An Illumina HiSeq 2500 was used to sequence the libraries paired-end at 2 x 150 bp. To increase sequence diversity, roughly 23-30% phiX was spiked into each library pool. Concerning the study's data processing: Quality-filtered reads were processed with the UMI-based MiGEC pipeline, and over 75% of raw TCR sequences were removed by the MiGEC pipeline during error correction. VDJ genes were aligned to IMGT germline references, and each clonotype was defined by a unique CDR3 amino acid sequence together with V-J genes. Clonal expansion, Shannon diversity and CDR3 relatedness were evaluated with VDJtools (CalcPairwiseDistances, ClusterSamples), while phylogenetic trees were built in CLCbio workbench. A clone was classed as expanded if it had 8 or more unique UMIs, a cutoff based on coefficient-of-variation modelling across technical triplicates. The public sequencing data were trimmed at Q25 with fastp and processed into clonotypes with MiXCR by TCRdb, which kept only in-frame beta chains. Rows are combined by CDR3 protein, so each entry shows the most common genes and DNA. These V and J calls derive from TCRdb rather than the authors' analysis. The sample includes roughly 48,000 distinct CDR3 sequences, with about 12% observed a single time. 9% of the sample goes to the ten largest clones.

The junction shows trimming of 0 bases on V and 2 bases on J, plus 13 bases between the germline ends. The CDR1 and CDR2 encoded by the germline V gene are SGDLS and YYNGEE. The CDR3 sequence holds 16 residues, the cysteine and phenylalanine included. Left in the record is the CDR3 DNA by itself, 48 bases read in frame from the first base. This clonotype was recorded at least ten times. The antigen it binds to is not known. No base quality information exists; no much larger clone differs at one position. The receptor was derived from a male donor with HTLV-1-associated myelopathy (HAM/TSP). The sequencing input was PBMCs. The chain is encoded by TRBV9 joined to TRBJ2-3; no confident D gene assignment can be made. For the CDR3, the sequence is CASSVGAGTLTDTQYF. The sequence in DNA is TGTGCCAGCAGCGTAGGAGCAGGAACGCTCACAGATACGCAGTATTTT.